A selection of T cell receptor beta chains follows, all from one sample in a study of Ad26.COV2.S vaccination and SARS-CoV-2 variants. Produced via immunoSEQ multiplex PCR; TCRdb's table is partial and in-frame only. The sample holds under 300,000 clones, about 83% seen once. The specimen was peripheral blood, collected in a trial of Ad26.COV2.S vaccine versus placebo. All receptors come from a person aged 18 to 59 who received the Ad26.COV2.S COVID-19 vaccine or a placebo. Both conserved end residues are part of each CDR3. The D gene is left open where the match is weak. Some rows have no size entry. The others give once, few or many, or a class for an expanded clone.

J gene,CDR3 length,clone size,V gene,D gene,CDR3 protein,CDR3 DNA
TRBJ1-3,15,-,TRBV9,-,CASTLGPMIGNTIYF,TGTGCCAGCACCTTAGGCCCTATGATCGGAAACACCATATATTTT
TRBJ2-1,14,-,TRBV7-9,TRBD1,CASSLAGGLNEQFF,TGTGCCAGCAGCTTAGCAGGGGGCTTAAATGAGCAGTTCTTC
TRBJ2-1,14,-,TRBV6-5,-,CASSSLLQGGEQFF,TGTGCCAGCAGTTCTCTGTTACAGGGCGGGGAGCAGTTCTTC
TRBJ2-2,16,-,TRBV6-2/TRBV6-3,TRBD2,CASSRASGGAFGELFF,TGTGCCAGCAGTCGCGCTAGCGGGGGGGCCTTCGGGGAGCTGTTTTTT
TRBJ2-5,14,-,TRBV5-5,TRBD2,CASSLDGGRETQYF,TGTGCCAGCAGCTTGGATGGCGGGAGGGAGACCCAGTACTTC
TRBJ2-7,14,-,TRBV11-2,TRBD1,CASSSIRDRREQYF,TGTGCCAGCAGCTCCATCCGGGACAGGCGCGAGCAGTACTTC
TRBJ1-3,14,-,TRBV6-5,TRBD1,CASSPGQGGNTIYF,TGTGCCAGCAGCCCAGGACAGGGAGGAAACACCATATATTTT
TRBJ2-1,13,-,TRBV7-9,-,CASSPGGEREQFF,TGTGCCAGCAGCCCCGGAGGAGAGAGGGAGCAGTTCTTC
TRBJ2-3,16,few,TRBV9,TRBD2,CASSVLGLGGGDTQYF,TGTGCCAGCAGCGTCTTGGGACTAGGCGGCGGCGATACGCAGTATTTT
TRBJ2-3,16,-,TRBV7-9,-,CASSLRSTSRTDTQYF,TGTGCCAGCAGCTTAAGGTCGACGTCCCGCACAGATACGCAGTATTTT
TRBJ2-7,14,-,TRBV14,-,CASSQDPGTRKQYF,TGTGCCAGCAGCCAAGATCCCGGGACTCGTAAACAGTACTTC
TRBJ2-3,16,-,TRBV4-1,TRBD2,CASSLRGGLPGGTQYF,TGCGCCAGCAGCCTGAGGGGAGGGCTCCCCGGCGGTACGCAGTATTTT
TRBJ2-3,16,-,TRBV7-2,-,CASSLNGGGPGDTQYF,TGTGCCAGCAGCTTGAATGGGGGGGGGCCGGGAGATACGCAGTATTTT
TRBJ1-2,18,-,TRBV4-1,-,CASSLIIKMRGNFDGYTF,TGCGCCAGCAGCCTTATTATCAAGATGAGAGGCAACTTCGATGGCTACACCTTC
TRBJ2-1,18,-,TRBV7-6,-,CASSLANYRASSYNEQFF,TGTGCCAGCAGCTTAGCGAATTACAGGGCCAGCTCCTACAATGAGCAGTTCTTC
TRBJ2-7,15,-,TRBV11-2,-,CASSPLGLSSYEQYF,TGTGCCAGCAGCCCCCTAGGCTTAAGCTCCTACGAGCAGTACTTC
TRBJ2-7,15,-,TRBV19,-,CASSRRLGGSYEQYF,TGTGCCAGTAGTCGGCGACTGGGGGGTTCCTACGAGCAGTACTTC
TRBJ2-3,21,-,TRBV4-3,TRBD2,CASSKRLRETSGSSPTDTQYF,TGCGCCAGCAGCAAAAGATTACGTGAGACTAGCGGGAGTTCTCCCACAGATACGCAGTATTTT
TRBJ2-6,15,few,TRBV6-2/TRBV6-3,-,CASSPPGPGANVLTF,TGTGCCAGCAGCCCCCCGGGTCCTGGGGCCAACGTCCTGACTTTC
TRBJ2-1,18,-,TRBV11-2,TRBD2,CASSNPGWTSGRISEQFF,TGTGCCAGCAGCAACCCCGGGTGGACTAGCGGGAGGATAAGTGAGCAGTTCTTC
TRBJ1-5,15,-,TRBV2,-,CASRSGTVSNQPQHF,TGTGCCAGCAGATCCGGGACGGTTAGCAATCAGCCCCAGCATTTT
TRBJ1-2,12,-,TRBV6-6,TRBD1,CASSLRQGLDTF,TGTGCCAGCAGTCTCCGACAGGGATTGGATACCTTC
TRBJ1-2,15,once,TRBV7-2,-,CASRPTRGANYGYTF,TGTGCCAGCAGGCCCACACGGGGGGCGAACTATGGCTACACCTTC
TRBJ2-3,18,-,TRBV2,TRBD2,CASSMTSGGKHSTDTQYF,TGTGCCAGCAGTATGACTAGCGGGGGGAAACATAGCACAGATACGCAGTATTTT
TRBJ2-1,15,-,TRBV6-2/TRBV6-3,TRBD2,CASSPGTSGYNEQFF,TGTGCCAGCAGTCCCGGGACTAGCGGCTACAATGAGCAGTTCTTC
TRBJ1-3,17,-,TRBV7-9,-,CASSLAGQGRTGNTIYF,TGTGCCAGCAGCTTAGCGGGCCAGGGGCGGACTGGAAACACCATATATTTT
TRBJ1-2,13,once,TRBV5-4,-,CASRGAGAHGYTF,TGTGCCAGCAGGGGGGCGGGGGCTCATGGCTACACCTTC
TRBJ2-2,12,-,TRBV6-5,-,CASTLGTGELFF,TGTGCCAGCACACTAGGCACCGGGGAGCTGTTTTTT
TRBJ2-4,14,-,TRBV7-9,TRBD2,CASSSSGGKNIQYF,TGTGCCAGCAGTTCTAGCGGGGGGAAAAACATTCAGTACTTC
TRBJ1-3,14,-,TRBV7-9,-,CASSFPGNGNTIYF,TGTGCCAGCAGCTTCCCAGGGAACGGAAACACCATATATTTT
TRBJ1-2,15,-,TRBV5-1,-,CASSLGDRSNYGYTF,TGCGCCAGCAGCTTGGGGGACCGAAGTAACTATGGCTACACCTTC
TRBJ1-3,16,-,TRBV7-2,-,CASSLQGSGTGNTIYF,TGTGCCAGCAGCTTACAGGGCAGTGGAACTGGAAACACCATATATTTT
TRBJ1-1,13,-,TRBV19,-,CASTGTVNTEAFF,TGTGCCAGTACAGGGACGGTGAACACTGAAGCTTTCTTT
TRBJ2-1,14,-,TRBV5-1,-,CASSGVGSYNEQFF,TGCGCCAGCAGCGGGGTTGGTTCCTACAATGAGCAGTTCTTC
TRBJ2-7,13,-,TRBV3-1/TRBV3-2,-,CASSSTVGCEQYF,TGTGCCAGCAGCTCGACAGTCGGCTGCGAGCAGTACTTC
TRBJ2-3,15,-,TRBV9,TRBD2,CASSGSGGEIDTQYF,TGTGCCAGCAGCGGTAGCGGGGGAGAAATAGATACGCAGTATTTT
TRBJ2-1,14,-,TRBV13,TRBD1,CASSSGTGVHEQFF,TGTGCCAGCAGCTCCGGGACAGGGGTGCATGAGCAGTTCTTC
TRBJ1-3,16,once,TRBV18,TRBD1,CASSERQGASGNTIYF,TGTGCCAGCTCCGAGCGACAGGGGGCATCTGGAAACACCATATATTTT
TRBJ2-2,15,-,TRBV7-9,TRBD2,CASSRGTMNTGELFF,TGTGCCAGCAGCCGGGGGACTATGAACACCGGGGAGCTGTTTTTT
TRBJ2-3,16,-,TRBV5-1,TRBD2,CASNTALAGGHHTQYF,TGCGCCAGCAACACAGCTCTGGCGGGGGGGCATCATACGCAGTATTTT
TRBJ1-1,13,-,TRBV30,-,CAWSVVMQIEDFF,TGTGCCTGGAGTGTAGTAATGCAGATAGAGGATTTCTTT
TRBJ2-7,12,-,TRBV21-1,-,CARGTESYEQYF,TGTGCTAGGGGGACGGAATCCTACGAGCAGTACTTC
TRBJ2-5,13,-,TRBV30,-,CAWRPTYQETQYF,TGTGCCTGGAGGCCCACATATCAAGAGACCCAGTACTTC
TRBJ2-5,14,-,TRBV19,-,CASSKGRQGETQYF,TGTGCCAGTAGTAAGGGGCGACAAGGGGAGACCCAGTACTTC
TRBJ2-6,15,-,TRBV5-6,-,CASSYEDTGANVLTF,TGTGCCAGCAGCTACGAAGATACCGGGGCCAACGTCCTGACTTTC
TRBJ2-4,14,-,TRBV27,-,CASRGTGSSNIQYF,TGTGCCAGCAGGGGCACAGGGAGCTCAAACATTCAGTACTTC